These T cell receptor beta chains were read from a single sample in a study of shared clonotypes between healthy human individuals. The table came from immunoSEQ multiplex PCR; TCRdb's copy has only in-frame clones and leaves some out. The sample contains some 1.5 million clones, under 99% of which appear only once. The sequencing sample was made of naive CD4+ T cells sorted from blood. Receptors originate from a man younger than 45 in good health. Both conserved end residues are part of each CDR3. A D gene is named only where the DNA matches it firmly.

NA	TRBV7-3	TRBJ2-7	CASSSGDPYEQYF
NA	TRBV5-1	TRBJ1-1	CASSTRDRTNTEAFF
NA	TRBV6-5	TRBJ1-5	CASSTSPNQPQHF
NA	TRBV5-1	TRBJ2-7	CASSLTGKVSYEQYF
NA	TRBV19	TRBJ1-5	CASSISVQSNQPQHF
NA	TRBV11-2	TRBJ2-5	CASSSFLTGETQYF
NA	TRBV7-3	TRBJ2-1	CASSPAGTRDEQFF
TRBD2	TRBV14	TRBJ2-1	CASSQVAGLAGGAYNEQFF
TRBD2	TRBV29-1	TRBJ2-7	CSVTSGVHEQYF
TRBD1	TRBV6-5	TRBJ2-3	CASSYRQGTTDTQYF
TRBD1	TRBV5-1	TRBJ1-5	CASSATGGESQPQHF
TRBD2	TRBV28	TRBJ2-3	CASNTIPLAGWVTDTQYF
NA	TRBV28	TRBJ2-3	CASTSQGVGTDTQYF
TRBD1	TRBV2	TRBJ1-5	CASSDRGPQPQHF
TRBD2	TRBV7-7	TRBJ2-1	CASSLAGGANEQFF
NA	TRBV18	TRBJ1-1	CASSPLADWGTEAFF
NA	TRBV7-2	TRBJ1-1	CASSLDSIGRFTEAFF
TRBD2	TRBV5-1	TRBJ2-7	CASSATSGLSYEQYF
NA	TRBV6-1	TRBJ1-2	CASSDHPEGGYTF
NA	TRBV7-9	TRBJ2-1	CASTSNTASYNEQFF
NA	TRBV27	TRBJ1-5	CASRPTGSNQPQHF
NA	TRBV2	TRBJ1-1	CASSDLMNTEAFF
TRBD1	TRBV4-1	TRBJ2-3	CASSQDPGQVLTDTQYF
TRBD1	TRBV11-2	TRBJ2-7	CASSLATGAAYEQYF
NA	TRBV14	TRBJ2-3	CASSQVGGITDTQYF
TRBD2	TRBV15	TRBJ2-2	CATRRGGDTGELFF
TRBD2	TRBV5-1	TRBJ2-3	CASSLDGRERGTDTQYF
NA	TRBV4-3	TRBJ1-5	CASSQGEDQPQHF
TRBD2	TRBV5-4	TRBJ2-5	CASSRTSGTVETQYF
NA	TRBV15	TRBJ2-5	CATSRAGVAIETQYF
NA	TRBV7-9	TRBJ1-4	CASSTGGAQNEKLFF
NA	TRBV6-5	TRBJ2-1	CASRLSRNGEQFF
NA	TRBV18	TRBJ2-2	CASSPRDTNTGELFF
TRBD1	TRBV9	TRBJ1-1	CASSVGQGGPAFF
NA	TRBV5-4	TRBJ1-5	CASSWGGGQPQHF
TRBD2	TRBV5-5	TRBJ2-1	CASSLEGLAANEQFF
NA	TRBV5-6	TRBJ1-4	CASSHRREKLFF
NA	TRBV7-2	TRBJ2-7	CASSLPTSYEQYF
NA	TRBV25-1	TRBJ2-1	CASSISYNEQFF
NA	TRBV10-1	TRBJ2-1	CASSASVGGNEQFF
TRBD1	TRBV19	TRBJ1-5	CASNRGNQPQHF
NA	TRBV7-3	TRBJ1-1	CASSLGHSTEAFF
NA	TRBV5-4	TRBJ1-1	CASRFGRRNTEAFF